One sample yielded the 20 T cell receptor beta chains listed below, sequenced in a study of shared clonotypes between healthy human individuals. Sequencing was performed with immunoSEQ multiplex PCR; in TCRdb, only in-frame clones are kept and a portion is missing. The sample lists a few million clones, 85% to 95% occurring once. The sequencing input was naive CD4+ T cells from PBMCs. This sample's subset: CD45RA+ positively selected. The receptor set was obtained from a man aged 18 to 29 in good health. Some clones in this sample may be carry-over from other donors' samples.

The chain couples TRBV6-1 to TRBJ1-2, with TRBD1 matching over 10 bases. Germline-derived CDR1 and CDR2 are MNHNS and SASEGT. The CDR3 consists of 13 residues. V shed 6 bases and J 8 bases; nucleotides not matched to a gene: 6. The CDR3 region has the DNA TGTGCCAGCAGATCCGGGACAGGGGCCGGCTACACCTTC. Translating it yields CASRSGTGAGYTF.

The gene calls are TRBV19 and TRBJ1-1; 10 bases fit TRBD1. Unmatched junction bases numbered 16, after V lost 9 bases and J lost 0 bases. This CDR3 has 18 amino acids. Germline V lookup: CDR1 LNHDA, CDR2 SQIVND (reference sequence). The CDR3 is CARSPEGQGNFLNTEAFF. The CDR3 DNA is TGTGCCAGATCGCCCGAGGGACAGGGGAATTTTTTGAACACTGAAGCTTTCTTT.

The chain couples TRBV13 to TRBJ2-5, with 9 bases lining up with TRBD1. Trimming removed 5 bases from V and 5 bases from J; junction bases left unmatched: 6. Germline CDR1 PRHDT, CDR2 FYEKMQ (reference sequence). CDR3 length: 14 amino acids. CDR3 sequence: CASSARQGGETQYF. The DNA of the CDR3 is TGTGCCAGCAGCGCCAGACAGGGGGGGGAGACCCAGTACTTC.

The CDR3 nucleotides are TGCGCCAGCAGCCCTGGGCAGGTGGGGGATACGCAGTATTTT. Its translation: CASSPGQVGDTQYF. This chain links TRBV4-1 with TRBJ2-3; no reliable D call. Germline CDR1 is MGHRA and CDR2 is YSYEKL. Between the trimmed V and J ends, which lost 4 bases and 6 bases, there was a span of 14 bases. The CDR3 is 14 residues long.

The V and J genes are TRBV11-2 and TRBJ1-5, with D hard to call. Germline loops: CDR1 SGHAT, CDR2 FQNNGV. The V end lost 1 base, the J end lost 0 bases, and 4 bases lay between the germline ends. CDR3 length equals 14 residues. CDR3 coding DNA: TGTGCCAGCAGCTTAGGAGTTAGCAATCAGCCCCAGCATTTT. It codes for CASSLGVSNQPQHF.

The chain recombines TRBV30 with TRBJ1-1; D is unresolved. The ends were cut back, 1 base at V and 3 bases at J, with 6 bases in the middle. Germline lookup yields CDR1 GTSNPN and CDR2 SVGIG (reference sequence). The CDR3 has 12 residues. DNA of the CDR3: TGTGCCTGGAGTGAGAGAGACACTGAAGCTTTCTTT. This codes for CAWSERDTEAFF.

This chain links TRBV4-3 with TRBJ1-4, with D possibly being TRBD1 (6 bases). Germline CDR1 LGHNA, CDR2 YSLEER. The V and J ends lost 1 base and 6 bases respectively, with 18 bases between them. The CDR3 consists of 17 residues. The CDR3 sequence: CASSQGRGRQAYEKLFF. The CDR3 nucleotides are TGCGCCAGCAGCCAAGGGCGGGGGCGACAAGCGTATGAAAAACTGTTTTTT.

The rearrangement uses TRBV7-3 and TRBJ2-6; D remains unclear. CDR1 is SGHTA, CDR2 FQGTGA, per germline. V was trimmed by 8 bases and J by 2 bases, leaving 16 bases between them. The CDR3 totals 16 residues. The CDR3 DNA sequence: TGTGCCAGCGGTTCCCCCTTAAAGACTGGGGCCAACGTCCTGACTTTC. It is translated as CASGSPLKTGANVLTF. The whole variable domain, remainder taken from reference TRBV7-3 and TRBJ2-6, is GAGVSQTPSNKVTEKGKYVELRCDPISGHTALYWYRQSLGQGPEFLIYFQGTGAADDSGLPNDRFFAVRPEGSVSTLKIQRTERGDSAVYLCASGSPLKTGANVLTFGAGSRLTVL.

The V and J genes are TRBV7-2 and TRBJ2-7, with 10 nucleotides matching TRBD2. With 2 bases clipped from V and 0 bases from J, the junction kept 4 bases outside the gene matches. Per germline, CDR1 SGHTA and CDR2 FQGNSA. The CDR3 spans 16 residues. The CDR3 DNA reads TGTGCCAGCAGCTTACGAGCGGGAGGGGGCTCCTACGAGCAGTACTTC. It codes for CASSLRAGGGSYEQYF.

The CDR3 sequence is CSVLDKWNTYEQYF. CDR3 DNA sequence: TGCAGCGTTCTCGACAAGTGGAACACCTACGAGCAGTACTTC. The chain recombines TRBV29-1 with TRBJ2-7; D unclear. The CDR3 runs to 14 residues. The germline V gene has CDR1 SQVTM and CDR2 ANQGSEA. Trimming shortened V by 5 bases and J by 2 bases, and 16 bases separated the two germline ends.

The chain links TRBV19 to TRBJ2-2; D ambiguous. Germline V gene sequence: CDR1 LNHDA, CDR2 SQIVND (reference sequence). V gave up 7 bases and J gave up 6 bases, with 6 bases separating them. The CDR3 totals 11 residues. Written as DNA, the CDR3 is TGTGCCAGTAATAGGCCCGGGGAGCTGTTTTTT. Protein sequence: CASNRPGELFF.

The chain recombines TRBV19 with TRBJ2-6; 12 nucleotides agree with TRBD2. CDR1 is LNHDA and CDR2 is SQIVND in the germline V gene (reference sequence). The CDR3 totals 17 residues. Losses at the gene ends were 4 bases for V and 2 bases for J; bases not matched to a gene: 3. The DNA for the CDR3 is TGTGCCAGTAGTAGACTAGCGGGAGAGGCTGGGGCCAACGTCCTGACTTTC. It encodes CASSRLAGEAGANVLTF.

The CDR3 sequence is CASSLVLAGNYEQFF. The CDR3 nucleotides read TGCGCCAGCAGCTTGGTTCTAGCGGGAAACTACGAGCAGTTCTTC. This sequence joins TRBV5-1 and TRBJ2-1, with TRBD2 matching over 9 bases. The trim removed 0 bases at V and 10 bases at J, leaving 8 bases unmatched. CDR1 and CDR2 (germline): SGHRS, YFSETQ. This CDR3 comprises 15 residues.

The chain has TRBV7-3 and TRBJ2-4; the match to TRBD1 covers 8 bases. The CDR3 contains 12 residues. Germline V gene sequence: CDR1 SGHTA, CDR2 FQGTGA. J was trimmed by 6 bases and V by 5 bases; bases with no gene match: 0. The CDR3 DNA reads as TGTGCCAGCAGCGACAGGGGAAACATTCAGTACTTC. Protein product: CASSDRGNIQYF. The whole variable domain, remainder taken from reference TRBV7-3 and TRBJ2-4, is GAGVSQTPSNKVTEKGKYVELRCDPISGHTALYWYRQSLGQGPEFLIYFQGTGAADDSGLPNDRFFAVRPEGSVSTLKIQRTERGDSAVYLCASSDRGNIQYFGAGTRLSVL.

V usage is TRBV5-4 and J usage is TRBJ1-1; weak D call: TRBD1 (5 bases). The CDR3 extends over 14 amino acids. Between the trimmed V and J ends, which lost 4 bases and 1 base, there was a span of 11 bases. Looked up from germline, CDR1 is SGHNT and CDR2 is YYREEE (reference sequence). CDR3 nucleotide sequence: TGTGCCAGCAGCCGCCTCCAGGGGAACACTGAAGCTTTCTTT. Its protein is CASSRLQGNTEAFF.

This chain links TRBV10-3 with TRBJ1-4, with D tentatively TRBD1 (5 bases). This CDR3 has 13 residues. In germline, CDR1 is ENHRY, CDR2 SYGVKD. The V end was cut by 6 bases, the J end by 8 bases, with 13 bases between. The CDR3 loop is CAISRDPEEKLFF. The CDR3, as DNA: TGTGCCATCAGCCGGGACCCGGAGGAAAAACTGTTTTTT.

The chain has TRBV15 and TRBJ2-1; D possibly corresponds to TRBD1 (6 bases). The CDR3 contains 13 residues. With 0 bases removed from V and 13 bases from J, the gap between germline ends came to 13 bases. Germline CDR1 LNHNV, CDR2 YYDKDF (reference sequence). The DNA for the CDR3 is TGTGCCACCAGCAGAGAGGCGGACAGCCCTCAGTTCTTC. Translated: CATSREADSPQFF.

This chain uses TRBV4-1 with TRBJ2-6, with 10 nucleotides matching TRBD1. Germline CDR1 reads MGHRA; CDR2 reads YSYEKL. CDR3 length: 20 amino acids. The J segment lost 0 bases and the V segment lost 2 bases, leaving 10 bases of the junction unmatched. The CDR3 nucleotides read TGCGCCAGCAGCCAAAGAAGGCTTTGGGACAGGGGCTCTGGGGCCAACGTCCTGACTTTC. Its translation: CASSQRRLWDRGSGANVLTF.

As to this clone: This sample also contains other DNA sequences that code for the same CDR3. This rearrangement joins TRBV30 to TRBJ1-2; possible D gene TRBD1, 6 bases. Trimming removed 1 base at V and 5 bases at J, with 8 bases between. The CDR3 has 12 amino acids. Germline loops: CDR1 GTSNPN, CDR2 SVGIG (reference sequence). CDR3: CAWSGQDYGYTF. The DNA for the CDR3 is TGTGCCTGGAGTGGACAGGATTATGGCTACACCTTC.

V gene TRBV19 combines with J gene TRBJ2-2, with TRBD2 identical over 7 bases. CDR1 is LNHDA, CDR2 SQIVND, per germline (reference sequence). With V trimmed by 3 bases and J by 1 base, 8 bases remained unmatched. The CDR3 contains 17 residues. CDR3 amino acids: CASSMSVTSLNTGELFF. In DNA, the CDR3 is TGTGCCAGTAGTATGTCTGTGACTAGCTTGAACACCGGGGAGCTGTTTTTT.